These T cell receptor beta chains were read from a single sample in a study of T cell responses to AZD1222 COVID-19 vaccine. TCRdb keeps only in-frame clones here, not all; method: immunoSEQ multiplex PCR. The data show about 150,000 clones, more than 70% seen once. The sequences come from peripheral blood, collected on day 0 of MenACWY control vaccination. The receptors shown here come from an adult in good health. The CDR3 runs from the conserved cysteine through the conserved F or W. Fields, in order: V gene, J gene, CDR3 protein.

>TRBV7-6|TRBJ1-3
CASSLTLPLGAGNTIYF
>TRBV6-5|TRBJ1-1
CASRHRSVNTEAFF
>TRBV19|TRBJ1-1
CASSMASTEAFF
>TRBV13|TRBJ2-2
CASSSYRVGTGELFF
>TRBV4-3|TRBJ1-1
CASSQTGRTEAFF
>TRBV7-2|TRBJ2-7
CASSLLGDYEQYF
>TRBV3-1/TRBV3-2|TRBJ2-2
CASSRLGVAGELFF
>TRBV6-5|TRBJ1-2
CATRNPIALQGGYTF
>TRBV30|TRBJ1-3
CAWSAGSSGNTIYF
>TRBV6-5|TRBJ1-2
CASSSPTGGNYGYTF
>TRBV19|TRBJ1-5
CASKGGGRFQPQHF
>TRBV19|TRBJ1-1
CASSIPYSLSSTEAFF
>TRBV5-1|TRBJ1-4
CASSPDRANEKLFF
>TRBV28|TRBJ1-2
CASSLTGSNYGYTF
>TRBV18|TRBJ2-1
CASSPGQDNEQFF
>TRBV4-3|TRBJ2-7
CASSHRDRGLNEQYF
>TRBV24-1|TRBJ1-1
CATSAGKGTTEAFF
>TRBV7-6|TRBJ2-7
CASSYDRGNEQYF
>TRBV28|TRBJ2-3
CASSPTRRRAENTQYF
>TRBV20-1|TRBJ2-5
CSASDPGAYQETQYF
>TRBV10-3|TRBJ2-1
CAISGVYGEQFF
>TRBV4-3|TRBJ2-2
CASSQVSSPMAGELFF
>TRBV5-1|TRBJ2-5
CASSPGGESQETQYF
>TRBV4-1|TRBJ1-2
CASSQGLPRFIGYGYTF
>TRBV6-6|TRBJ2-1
CASGRAESYNEQFF
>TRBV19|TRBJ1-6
CASRGGTTGSPLHF
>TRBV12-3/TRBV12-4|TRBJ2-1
CASRTQNNEQFF
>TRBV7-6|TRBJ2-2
CASSLEIRTELFF
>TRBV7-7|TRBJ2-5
CASSLARTGGETQYF
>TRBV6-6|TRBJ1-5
CASSLGQLSNQPQHF
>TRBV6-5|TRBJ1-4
CASSYSMSGGEKLFF
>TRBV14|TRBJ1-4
CASSPSRRASDEKLFF
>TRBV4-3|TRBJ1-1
CASSLEPNTEAFF
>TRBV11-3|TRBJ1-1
CASSTLGVSEAFF
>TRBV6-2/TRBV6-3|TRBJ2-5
CASSQFTGTGTQYF
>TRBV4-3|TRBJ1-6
CASSQSMGGQGYNSPLHF
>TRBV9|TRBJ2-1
CASSPREGAYNEQFF
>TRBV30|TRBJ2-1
CAWSVVSGEQFF
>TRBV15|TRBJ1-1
CATSRGTGEAFF
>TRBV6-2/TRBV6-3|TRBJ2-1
CASSYSGGYNEQFF
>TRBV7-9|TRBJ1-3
CASSNTREKSGNTIYF
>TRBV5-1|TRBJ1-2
CASSLGDRDSYTF
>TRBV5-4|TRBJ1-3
CASSLDRGSGNTIYF
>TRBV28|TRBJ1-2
CASSIPGIRLGYTF
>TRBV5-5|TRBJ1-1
CASSLFFNTNTEAFF
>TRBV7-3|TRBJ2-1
CASSKRLAGIYNEQFF
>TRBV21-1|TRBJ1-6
CASSKVGPKIDHNSPLHF
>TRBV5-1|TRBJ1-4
CASRAQGDIAPEKLFF
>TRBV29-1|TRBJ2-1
CSAITGTGAYNEQFF
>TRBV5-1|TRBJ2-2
CASTPDVGGTGELFF
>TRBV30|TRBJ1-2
CAWARETGNYGYTF
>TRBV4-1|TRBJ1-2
CASSQGTGGANYGYTF
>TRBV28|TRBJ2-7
CASSLTRGLGVEQYF